The source of this T cell receptor (beta chain) is a study of patients and donors after allogeneic stem cell transplantation. TCRdb reanalysed the RT-PCR reads using MiXCR and keeps one entry per CDR3 protein. The sample yields about 230,000 distinct CDR3 sequences, around an eighth seen once. CDR1 and CDR2 (germline): SQVTM, ANQGSEA. Trimming took off 2 bases at V and 1 base at J, with 13 bases between the two ends. The CDR3 length is 15 residues. The sample was blood, either unsorted or a sorted T cell fraction (not recorded which). The rearrangement uses TRBV29-1 and TRBJ2-3; no firm D call. The TCR was taken from a human donor who was either an allogeneic HSCT recipient or a stem cell or donor lymphocyte infusion donor (not recorded which). It is not recorded whose cells these are; they may come from a transplant donor. The CDR3 loop reads CSVEPLNDRTDTQYF. CDR3 bases: TGCAGCGTTGAACCACTGAACGATCGCACAGATACGCAGTATTTT.